This T cell receptor (beta chain) was profiled in a study of T cells after posttransplantation cyclophosphamide. Study results and limitations: Recipient CMV seropositivity and CMV reactivation strongly tracked TRB clonality. Donor-recipient repertoire similarity was low at 1-2 months, rising over year one. Blood and skin or GI T cell repertoires showed limited TRB overlap.

This CDR3 has 13 residues. The germline V gene encodes CDR1 SEHNR and CDR2 FQNEAQ (reference sequence). V gave up 5 bases and J gave up 5 bases; unmatched junction bases: 6. Assay: immunoSEQ multiplex PCR; the TCRdb copy retains only in-frame clones and omits some. The table lists 34,000 or so clones, with no singletons. This clone was detected many times. Its target is not known. This clonotype originated in a woman aged 50 to 60 in good health and a related stem cell transplant donor. The chain couples TRBV7-9 to TRBJ2-7, with 7 bases fitting TRBD1. The sample comprised PBMCs. CDR3 sequence (DNA): TGTGCCAGCAGCAGGGACAGTCGGCACGAGCAGTACTTC. This sequence encodes CASSRDSRHEQYF.